This is a list of T cell receptor beta chains from one sample in a study of blood T cell repertoires in COVID-19. The data were produced by immunoSEQ multiplex PCR, yet TCRdb's version contains in-frame clones alone and is incomplete. The data contain roughly 300,000 clones, 80% to 90% of them singletons. Sequencing used PBMCs or T cells enriched from blood (not recorded which). Source of these receptors: a woman aged 40 to 50 with acute COVID-19. CDR3s include the opening cysteine and the closing phenylalanine or tryptophan. A D gene is named only where the DNA matches it firmly. Not every row has a clone size; where given, it reads once, few, many or a size class.

NA | TRBJ2-7 | TRBV4-3 | NA | CASSQRGGDEQYF | TGCGCCAGCAGCCAACGGGGCGGGGACGAGCAGTACTTC
NA | TRBJ1-4 | TRBV18 | TRBD1 | CASSPFRDSNEKLFF | TGTGCCAGCTCACCTTTCCGGGACAGCAATGAAAAACTGTTTTTT
NA | TRBJ2-2 | TRBV13 | NA | CASSSRADTGELFF | TGTGCCAGCAGCTCGCGGGCAGACACCGGGGAGCTGTTTTTT
NA | TRBJ1-6 | TRBV28 | NA | CASSLFKARDSPLHF | TGTGCCAGCAGTTTATTTAAGGCCAGGGATTCACCCCTCCACTTT
once | TRBJ2-3 | TRBV6-5 | TRBD2 | CASSETSGLTDTQYF | TGTGCCAGCAGCGAGACTAGCGGTTTAACAGATACGCAGTATTTT
NA | TRBJ1-1 | TRBV28 | NA | CASTRLRGNTEAFF | TGTGCCAGCACGCGATTACGGGGGAACACTGAAGCTTTCTTT
once | TRBJ2-5 | TRBV18 | NA | CASSPPSAAETQYF | TGTGCCAGCTCACCACCGTCCGCCGCGGAGACCCAGTACTTC
NA | TRBJ1-1 | TRBV27 | NA | CASSLSRVRAEAFF | TGTGCCAGCAGTTTATCGCGCGTTCGTGCTGAAGCTTTCTTT
NA | TRBJ1-6 | TRBV27 | NA | CASIEQGPGLHF | TGTGCCAGCATCGAACAGGGCCCAGGGCTCCACTTT
NA | TRBJ2-3 | TRBV29-1 | TRBD1 | CSVGDRGLGDTQYF | TGCAGCGTTGGTGACAGGGGGCTGGGAGATACGCAGTATTTT
NA | TRBJ1-2 | TRBV29-1 | NA | CSVPSPGHRYGYTF | TGCAGCGTTCCCTCACCGGGACACAGATATGGCTACACCTTC
NA | TRBJ2-7 | TRBV3-1/TRBV3-2 | TRBD2 | CASSQSGTSLAVAEQYF | TGTGCCAGCAGCCAATCCGGGACTAGTCTTGCAGTGGCCGAGCAGTACTTC
NA | TRBJ1-3 | TRBV11-1 | NA | CASSFSLPSGNTIYF | TGTGCCAGCAGCTTCTCACTACCCTCTGGAAACACCATATATTTT
NA | TRBJ1-3 | TRBV21-1 | NA | CASTTGGPFSGNTIYF | TGTGCCAGCACTACCGGGGGACCTTTTTCTGGAAACACCATATATTTT
once | TRBJ1-6 | TRBV7-2 | TRBD1 | CASRSRDSQAPLHF | TGTGCCAGCAGGTCCCGGGACAGCCAAGCACCCCTCCACTTT
once | TRBJ1-1 | TRBV9 | TRBD1 | CASSGGQGNTEAFF | TGTGCCAGCAGCGGGGGACAGGGGAACACTGAAGCTTTCTTT
few | TRBJ1-2 | TRBV28 | NA | CASSLGGGNYGYTF | TGTGCCAGCAGTTTAGGGGGGGGTAACTATGGCTACACCTTC
few | TRBJ2-1 | TRBV4-2 | NA | CASSQGGTGSYNEQFF | TGTGCCAGCAGCCAGGGGGGGACAGGCTCCTACAATGAGCAGTTCTTC
NA | TRBJ2-3 | TRBV7-2 | NA | CASSYGQLSTDTQYF | TGTGCCAGCAGCTACGGACAACTTAGCACAGATACGCAGTATTTT
few | TRBJ1-5 | TRBV7-8 | NA | CASSLGGAVIQPQHF | TGTGCCAGCAGCTTGGGGGGAGCTGTTATTCAGCCCCAGCATTTT
NA | TRBJ2-3 | TRBV6-4 | TRBD2 | CASSVKGGDTQYF | TGTGCCAGCAGTGTGAAGGGAGGGGATACGCAGTATTTT
NA | TRBJ2-1 | TRBV11-3 | NA | CASSPYRSDGTYNEQFF | TGTGCCAGCAGCCCTTATAGATCGGACGGGACCTACAATGAGCAGTTCTTC
NA | TRBJ2-4 | TRBV5-1 | TRBD2 | CASSPGGLAENIQYF | TGCGCCAGCAGCCCGGGGGGACTAGCGGAAAACATTCAGTACTTC
NA | TRBJ2-5 | TRBV11-3 | TRBD2 | CASSLRSGGRETQYF | TGTGCCAGCAGCTTACGTAGCGGGGGTAGGGAGACCCAGTACTTC
NA | TRBJ2-1 | TRBV7-8 | NA | CASRYRDQQFF | TGTGCCAGCAGGTACAGGGATCAGCAGTTCTTC
NA | TRBJ2-3 | TRBV4-2 | NA | CASSQDWIVGSSTDTQYF | TGTGCCAGCAGCCAAGATTGGATTGTAGGGAGTAGCACAGATACGCAGTATTTT
NA | TRBJ1-2 | TRBV7-9 | TRBD1 | CASSSPGQGDYGYTF | TGTGCCAGCAGCTCCCCCGGACAGGGAGACTATGGCTACACCTTC
once | TRBJ2-4 | TRBV9 | NA | CASSVESGRNIQYF | TGTGCCAGCAGCGTAGAGAGCGGGCGAAACATTCAGTACTTC
NA | TRBJ1-1 | TRBV5-1 | NA | CASSLSVNTEAFF | TGCGCCAGCAGCTTGTCCGTGAACACTGAAGCTTTCTTT
NA | TRBJ2-2 | TRBV5-4 | TRBD2 | CASQRGGEGVTGELFF | TGTGCCAGCCAACGGGGGGGAGAAGGGGTGACCGGGGAGCTGTTTTTT
once | TRBJ2-3 | TRBV7-2 | NA | CASSLVGDTQYF | TGTGCCAGCAGCTTAGTCGGTGATACGCAGTATTTT
NA | TRBJ1-2 | TRBV12-3/TRBV12-4 | NA | CASNRDGYGYTF | TGTGCCAGCAACCGAGACGGGTATGGCTACACCTTC
NA | TRBJ1-3 | TRBV4-2 | TRBD1 | CASSRLQGETGNTIYF | TGTGCCAGCAGCCGTTTACAGGGGGAGACTGGAAACACCATATATTTT
once | TRBJ2-3 | TRBV9 | TRBD2 | CASSVGYSGGADTQYF | TGTGCCAGCAGCGTAGGGTACAGCGGGGGGGCAGATACGCAGTATTTT
NA | TRBJ1-1 | TRBV6-6 | NA | CASSYKDTMNTEAFF | TGTGCCAGCAGTTACAAGGACACAATGAACACTGAAGCTTTCTTT
NA | TRBJ1-1 | TRBV29-1 | NA | CSVETGAGIGIAEAFF | TGCAGCGTTGAAACAGGAGCAGGGATAGGGATTGCTGAAGCTTTCTTT
NA | TRBJ1-1 | TRBV7-2 | TRBD1 | CASSPQGQMNTEAFF | TGTGCCAGCAGCCCACAGGGACAGATGAACACTGAAGCTTTCTTT
once | TRBJ1-1 | TRBV19 | NA | CASTGGRYTEAFF | TGTGCCAGTACGGGGGGCAGGTACACTGAAGCTTTCTTT
NA | TRBJ1-1 | TRBV7-9 | NA | CASSLANRGAEAFF | TGTGCCAGCAGCTTAGCGAATAGGGGCGCTGAAGCTTTCTTT
once | TRBJ1-2 | TRBV28 | TRBD1 | CASSPGQPFYGYTF | TGTGCCAGCAGCCCGGGACAGCCTTTCTATGGCTACACCTTC
NA | TRBJ1-2 | TRBV5-5 | TRBD1 | CASSRTLTGANYGYTF | TGTGCCAGCAGCCGGACGCTGACAGGGGCGAACTATGGCTACACCTTC
NA | TRBJ2-1 | TRBV28 | TRBD1 | CASLGQEYYNEQFF | TGTGCCAGTTTAGGACAGGAATACTACAATGAGCAGTTCTTC
NA | TRBJ1-3 | TRBV5-1 | NA | CASSKGQLEGNTIYF | TGCGCCAGCAGCAAGGGACAACTGGAAGGAAACACCATATATTTT
NA | TRBJ1-5 | TRBV19 | NA | CASRAQDPSNQPQHF | TGTGCCAGTAGAGCACAGGACCCTAGCAATCAGCCCCAGCATTTT
NA | TRBJ2-2 | TRBV3-1/TRBV3-2 | NA | CASSQGGQGGGELFF | TGTGCCAGCAGCCAAGGAGGCCAGGGGGGCGGGGAGCTGTTTTTT
NA | TRBJ1-5 | TRBV29-1 | NA | CSVLDDGNQPQHF | TGCAGCGTACTAGACGATGGGAATCAGCCCCAGCATTTT